Listed here are 32 T cell receptor beta chains from one sample, sequenced in a study of blood T cell repertoires in COVID-19. Assay used: immunoSEQ multiplex PCR; TCRdb lists only in-frame clones, some missing. The sample includes about 280,000 clones, about 86% of them seen just once. Sequenced: peripheral blood. These receptors were taken from a young woman who had recovered from COVID-19.

The CDR3 nucleotides read TGTGCCAGCAGCCCATTAGGGGGAGGGCGATACGGCTACACCTTC. Protein product: CASSPLGGGRYGYTF. This chain links TRBV7-9 with TRBJ1-2, with D maybe TRBD1 (6 bases). V shed 5 bases and J shed 8 bases, with 21 bases lying between them. From germline, CDR1 is SEHNR and CDR2 FQNEAQ (reference sequence). The CDR3 runs 15 residues.

This clone appeared a single time. The chain links TRBV11-2 to TRBJ1-4; D gene ambiguous. The V gene's germline CDR1 is SGHAT and CDR2 FQNNGV. V lost 2 bases, J lost 8 bases, and 6 bases lay in between. CDR3 length equals 12 residues. The CDR3 loop is CASSLIREKLFF. CDR3 nucleotide sequence: TGTGCCAGCAGCTTAATCAGGGAAAAACTGTTTTTT.

The CDR3 here is CASSPGQRNLNTEAFF. The CDR3 region has the DNA TGTGCCAGCAGCCCGGGACAGCGCAATCTGAACACTGAAGCTTTCTTT. The chain employs TRBV7-6 and TRBJ1-1; 7 bases are shared with TRBD1. With 5 bases clipped from V and 0 bases from J, the junction kept 9 bases outside the gene matches. The length of the CDR3 is 16 residues. Germline assignment: CDR1 SGHVS and CDR2 FNYEAQ.

This clone has just one count. The chain combines TRBV7-2 with TRBJ1-2; the D gene is possibly TRBD1 (6 bases). This CDR3 region has 18 residues. Germline CDR1 is SGHTA and CDR2 is FQGNSA. V lost 4 bases and J lost 4, with 25 bases in between. Written as DNA, the CDR3 is TGTGCCAGCAGCTCAGACACTTTCACAGGGTTTCTCGGCTATGGCTACACCTTC. It encodes CASSSDTFTGFLGYGYTF. Complete variable domain (other parts from reference TRBV7-2 and TRBJ1-2): GAGVSQSPSNKVTEKGKDVELRCDPISGHTALYWYRQSLGQGLEFLIYFQGNSAPDKSGLPSDRFSAERTGGSVSTLTIQRTQQEDSAVYLCASSSDTFTGFLGYGYTFGSGTRLTVV.

The chain has TRBV6-1 and TRBJ2-2; TRBD1 might be the D (5 bases). The length of the CDR3 is 17 residues. Looked up from germline, CDR1 is MNHNS and CDR2 is SASEGT. Trimming took 4 bases from V and 8 from J, leaving 23 bases between them. CDR3 coding DNA: TGTGCCAGCAGTGGACCTAATTTAAGGGGAAGCACAGGGGAGCTGTTTTTT. Its protein is CASSGPNLRGSTGELFF.

The chain links TRBV5-4 to TRBJ1-5; perhaps TRBD1 as D (5 bases). The CDR3 totals 15 residues. Germline CDR1 reads SGHNT; CDR2 reads YYREEE (reference sequence). Trimming removed 0 bases at V and 0 bases at J, with 7 bases between. CDR3 coding DNA: TGTGCCAGCAGCTTGGGGGGGGGTAGCAATCAGCCCCAGCATTTT. Translation gives CASSLGGGSNQPQHF. Filled out from reference TRBV5-4 and TRBJ1-5, the complete variable domain reads ETGVTQSPTHLIKTRGQQVTLRCSSQSGHNTVSWYQQALGQGPQFIFQYYREEENGRGNFPPRFSGLQFPNYSSELNVNALELDDSALYLCASSLGGGSNQPQHFGDGTRLSIL.

Only a few counts were recorded for this clone. The gene calls are TRBV6-5 and TRBJ2-5, with 12 bases matching TRBD2. V gave up 2 bases and J gave up 5 bases; unmatched junction bases: 3. The CDR3 contains 15 residues. CDR1 and CDR2 from the germline V gene are MNHEY and SVGAGI. The DNA of the CDR3 is TGTGCCAGCAGTTACGCTAGCGGGGGGGCCGAGACCCAGTACTTC. Its translation: CASSYASGGAETQYF.

The V gene is TRBV27, the J gene TRBJ2-2; possible D gene TRBD2, 5 bases. Trimming removed 3 bases from V and 2 bases from J, with 7 bases in between. The germline V gene has CDR1 MNHEY and CDR2 SMNVEV (reference sequence). The CDR3 covers 14 residues. The CDR3 DNA follows: TGTGCCAGCAGTTTCGGAGGAAACACCGGGGAGCTGTTTTTT. Translating it yields CASSFGGNTGELFF.

This rearrangement joins TRBV4-1 to TRBJ1-1; 8 positions match TRBD1. CDR1 and CDR2 from the germline V gene are MGHRA and YSYEKL. The CDR3 is 14 amino acids. The V and J ends lost 6 bases and 8 bases, in that order; junction bases with no gene match: 11. The CDR3 DNA is TGCGCCAGCAGTCAGAACAGGGGGTCGGGGGAAGCTTTCTTT. Protein product: CASSQNRGSGEAFF.

The chain combines TRBV19 with TRBJ2-2, with D possibly TRBD1 on 5 matching bases. The CDR3 runs 14 residues. The germline V gene encodes CDR1 LNHDA and CDR2 SQIVND (reference sequence). Trimming removed 5 bases at V and 9 bases at J, with 16 bases between. This CDR3 is CASSLYRQNRELFF. The CDR3, as DNA: TGTGCCAGTAGTTTGTACAGGCAAAACAGGGAGCTGTTTTTT.

The gene calls are TRBV5-1 and TRBJ1-2, with 7 positions matching TRBD1. CDR1 SGHRS and CDR2 YFSETQ come from the germline V gene. There are 16 residues in the CDR3. Trimming took 0 bases from V and 3 from J; bases not matched to a gene: 8. CDR3 residues: CASSLALVDRDYGYTF. CDR3 sequence (DNA): TGCGCCAGCAGCTTGGCCTTAGTTGACAGGGACTATGGCTACACCTTC.

The genes are TRBV5-6 and TRBJ2-2, with 10 bases that match TRBD2. Germline assignment: CDR1 SGHDT and CDR2 YYEEEE. This CDR3 has 15 amino acids. V was clipped by 3 bases and J by 4 bases; unmatched bases: 3. The CDR3, as DNA: TGTGCCAGCAGCTCGACTAGCGGGTCCACCGGGGAGCTGTTTTTT. The encoded protein is CASSSTSGSTGELFF.

This chain connects TRBV18 to TRBJ1-2; D is possibly TRBD1 (6 bases). Per the germline V gene, CDR1 is KGHSH and CDR2 is LQKENI. V lost 2 bases and J lost 0, with 13 bases in between. CDR3 size: 16 residues. The CDR3 DNA reads TGTGCCAGCTCACCAACAGGACAGAAAGCTAACTATGGCTACACCTTC. Translated: CASSPTGQKANYGYTF. The full variable domain, in which reference TRBV18 and TRBJ1-2 provide the parts outside the CDR3, is NAGVMQNPRHLVRRRGQEARLRCSPMKGHSHVYWYRQLPEEGLKFMVYLQKENIIDESGMPKERFSAEFPKEGPSILRIQQVVRGDSAAYFCASSPTGQKANYGYTFGSGTRLTVV.

The V and J genes are TRBV18 and TRBJ2-7, with 14 bases that match TRBD2. The CDR3 runs 16 residues. Germline lookup yields CDR1 KGHSH and CDR2 LQKENI. J gave up 5 bases and V 3 bases, and 6 bases lay outside the gene matches. CDR3 sequence (DNA): TGTGCCAGCTCACCTGGGACTAGCGGGAGTATAGACGAGCAGTACTTC. Its translation: CASSPGTSGSIDEQYF.

The chain has TRBV6-5 and TRBJ1-2, with TRBD1 as a possible D gene (5 bases). Trimming removed 10 bases at V and 4 bases at J, with 13 bases between. The germline CDR1 and CDR2 sequences are MNHEY and SVGAGI. This CDR3 is 12 amino acids long. Here the CDR3 DNA reads TGTGCCATCCTCCGGCAGGGCTATGGCTACACCTTC. It translates to CAILRQGYGYTF.

This chain uses TRBV27 with TRBJ2-7, with unresolved D. The CDR3 spans 14 residues. Trimming removed 5 bases at V and 3 bases at J, with 14 bases between. The germline gives CDR1 MNHEY, CDR2 SMNVEV (reference sequence). In nucleotides, the CDR3 is TGTGCCAGCAGTGGCGCTCGCGGCGGCTACGAGCAGTACTTC. Translation gives CASSGARGGYEQYF.

The chain uses TRBV27 and TRBJ1-1; D call uncertain. The CDR3 consists of 13 residues. Germline lookup yields CDR1 MNHEY and CDR2 SMNVEV (reference sequence). Trimming stripped 0 bases from V and 1 base from J, with 3 bases between. CDR3: CASSLSRNTEAFF. CDR3 nucleotide sequence: TGTGCCAGCAGTTTATCCCGGAACACTGAAGCTTTCTTT.

The CDR3, as DNA: TGCGCCAGCAGCTCCGGACAGGGGGCGCTCCATGAGCAGTTCTTC. It specifies CASSSGQGALHEQFF. V is TRBV5-1 and J is TRBJ2-1; 11 nucleotides agree with TRBD1. The trim removed 3 bases at V and 8 bases at J, leaving 7 bases unmatched. Looked up from germline, CDR1 is SGHRS and CDR2 is YFSETQ. This CDR3 comprises 15 residues.

The chain carries TRBV7-2 and TRBJ2-1; D call uncertain. This CDR3 is built from 11 residues. CDR1 and CDR2 (germline): SGHTA, FQGNSA. Trimming took off 6 bases at V and 9 bases at J, with 9 bases between the two ends. The CDR3 sequence is CASREETEQFF. DNA for the CDR3: TGTGCCAGCAGAGAGGAGACTGAGCAGTTCTTC.

V gene TRBV7-9 combines with J gene TRBJ1-2; the D gene is possibly TRBD1 (5 bases). Trimming pared 2 bases from V and 10 bases from J, leaving 11 bases between. This CDR3 spans 12 amino acids. CDR1 and CDR2 (germline): SEHNR, FQNEAQ (reference sequence). CDR3 region: CASSLISGDYTF. Written as DNA, the CDR3 is TGTGCCAGCAGCTTAATTTCGGGGGACTACACCTTC. Together with reference TRBV7-9 and TRBJ1-2, the CDR3 gives the full variable domain: DTGVSQNPRHKITKRGQNVTFRCDPISEHNRLYWYRQTLGQGPEFLTYFQNEAQLEKSRLLSDRFSAERPKGSFSTLEIQRTEQGDSAMYLCASSLISGDYTFGSGTRLTVV.

This clone was counted between two and nine times. This chain uses TRBV5-3 with TRBJ1-5; D unclear. TRBV5-3 is noted as an ORF with a role that remains uncertain. Trimming removed 5 bases at V and 2 bases at J, with 17 bases between. The CDR3 is 16 amino acids. The CDR3 DNA is TGTGCCAGAAGTTTCACTGATCTGGAGGGCAATCAGCCCCAGCATTTT. It encodes CARSFTDLEGNQPQHF.

This clone was recorded only once. The V call is TRBV4-1, the J call TRBJ2-7; 9 bases are shared with TRBD2. The CDR3 sequence is 16 residues long. CDR1 and CDR2 from the germline V gene are MGHRA and YSYEKL. V gave up 1 base and J gave up 2 bases; unmatched junction bases: 6. CDR3 DNA sequence: TGCGCCAGCAGCCAAGGAGGTAGCGGGAGTACCTACGAGCAGTACTTC. It yields the protein CASSQGGSGSTYEQYF.

The chain couples TRBV7-2 to TRBJ1-2; possible D gene TRBD1, 5 bases. Germline V CDR1 and CDR2: SGHTA, FQGNSA. The V gene lost 1 base and the J gene lost 8 bases, with 14 bases spanning the gap. The CDR3 has 14 amino acids. CDR3 sequence (DNA): TGTGCCAGCAGCTTAGAGGGGCCTGGTTTAGGCTACACCTTC. This sequence encodes CASSLEGPGLGYTF.

The V and J genes are TRBV2 and TRBJ2-1, with a tentative D call TRBD2 (6 bases). The CDR3 sequence is 13 residues long. The V gene's germline CDR1 is SNHLY and CDR2 FYNNEI. V was clipped by 1 base and J by 9 bases, with 10 bases between them. The DNA for the CDR3 is TGTGCCAGCAGTGAAGAACTAGCACTTGAGCAGTTCTTC. As protein: CASSEELALEQFF.

CDR3 sequence: CASSYGQGDQPQHF. For the CDR3, the DNA is TGTGCCAGCAGCTACGGACAAGGAGATCAGCCCCAGCATTTT. This chain uses TRBV13 with TRBJ1-5, with D possibly matching TRBD1 (5 bases). V was clipped by 4 bases and J by 5 bases, with 12 bases between them. This CDR3 has 14 residues. CDR1 PRHDT and CDR2 FYEKMQ come from the germline V gene (reference sequence). Combining the CDR3 with reference TRBV13 and TRBJ1-5 gives the whole variable domain AAGVIQSPRHLIKEKRETATLKCYPIPRHDTVYWYQQGPGQDPQFLISFYEKMQSDKGSIPDRFSAQQFSDYHSELNMSSLELGDSALYFCASSYGQGDQPQHFGDGTRLSIL.

The table lists this clone with a count of one. The CDR3 loop reads CASSQSGPQHF. DNA for the CDR3: TGTGCCAGCAGCCAGTCAGGGCCCCAGCATTTT. The gene calls are TRBV6-2 or TRBV6-3 and TRBJ1-5; D is unresolved. Germline lookup yields CDR1 MNHEY and CDR2 SVGEGT. The CDR3 runs 11 residues. Trimming took off 6 bases at V and 9 bases at J, with 9 bases between the two ends.

Concerning this clone itself: Distinct nucleotide sequences in the sample also encode this CDR3. The chain recombines TRBV2 with TRBJ1-2; D gene ambiguous. Germline V lookup: CDR1 SNHLY, CDR2 FYNNEI. This CDR3 contains 12 residues. Trimming removed 6 bases at V and 4 bases at J, with 9 bases between. In DNA form, the CDR3 reads TGTGCCAGCAGAACCCTACCCTATGGCTACACCTTC. It specifies CASRTLPYGYTF.

The V gene is TRBV7-3, the J gene TRBJ2-1; 9 bases are a match to TRBD2. The CDR3 contains 15 residues. V lost 1 base and J lost 7; bases outside the gene matches: 5. The germline gives CDR1 SGHTA, CDR2 FQGTGA. CDR3 sequence reads: CASSLRREGPNEQFF. CDR3 DNA: TGTGCCAGCAGCTTAAGGCGGGAGGGCCCAAATGAGCAGTTCTTC.

Written as DNA, the CDR3 is TGTGCCAGCAGTTACCGCTCAGAATATAGCAATCAGCCCCAGCATTTT. Its translation: CASSYRSEYSNQPQHF. V is TRBV6-2 or TRBV6-3 and J is TRBJ1-5; no firm D call. CDR1 and CDR2 from the germline V gene are MNHEY and SVGEGT. The CDR3 is 16 residues long. V was shortened by 2 bases and J by 0 bases, with 11 bases between the two germline ends.

This chain uses TRBV24-1 with TRBJ2-5; TRBD1 matches 7 bases. Germline CDR1 reads KGHDR; CDR2 reads SFDVKD. The CDR3 consists of 16 residues. With 4 bases clipped from V and 3 bases from J, the junction kept 10 bases outside the gene matches. The CDR3 sequence is CATSDDTGDREETQYF. CDR3 bases: TGTGCCACCAGTGACGACACAGGGGACCGGGAAGAGACCCAGTACTTC.

The chain is built from TRBV18 and TRBJ2-1; the match to TRBD2 covers 11 bases. The V segment lost 3 bases and the J segment 6 bases; nucleotides outside the gene matches: 10. CDR1 and CDR2 (germline): KGHSH, LQKENI. There are 17 residues in the CDR3. The CDR3, as DNA: TGTGCCAGCTCACCTAGCGCCGGACTAGCGGGTGGCAATGAGCAGTTCTTC. Translated: CASSPSAGLAGGNEQFF. Drawing the rest from reference TRBV18 and TRBJ2-1, the complete variable domain is NAGVMQNPRHLVRRRGQEARLRCSPMKGHSHVYWYRQLPEEGLKFMVYLQKENIIDESGMPKERFSAEFPKEGPSILRIQQVVRGDSAAYFCASSPSAGLAGGNEQFFGPGTRLTVL.

The rearrangement links TRBV5-5 to TRBJ2-2; 11 nucleotides agree with TRBD2. Trimming took 2 bases from V and 2 from J; bases not matched to a gene: 14. The germline V gene encodes CDR1 SGHKS and CDR2 YYEKEE (reference sequence). The CDR3 totals 20 residues. CDR3 DNA sequence: TGTGCCAGCAGCTTCTGGTCTCTAGCGGGGGGACGCAATAACACCGGGGAGCTGTTTTTT. Its protein is CASSFWSLAGGRNNTGELFF. The full variable domain, rest sourced from reference TRBV5-5 and TRBJ2-2, is DAGVTQSPTHLIKTRGQQVTLRCSPISGHKSVSWYQQVLGQGPQFIFQYYEKEERGRGNFPDRFSARQFPNYSSELNVNALLLGDSALYLCASSFWSLAGGRNNTGELFFGEGSRLTVL.